Each of the 27 T cell receptor beta chains below was sequenced from the same sample in a study of technical replicates of blood from a handful of donors. Data came from immunoSEQ multiplex PCR; TCRdb stores just in-frame clones and leaves some out. The data show more than 70,000 clones, roughly 96% seen once. The sequencing input was T cells isolated from PBMCs. These receptor sequences come from a human donor in good health.

The chain uses TRBV10-3 and TRBJ2-7, with 12 positions matching TRBD2. Germline V gene data show CDR1 as ENHRY and CDR2 as SYGVKD. V was clipped by 8 bases and J by 0 bases; unmatched bases: 8. This CDR3 comprises 16 residues. The CDR3 nucleotides are TGTGCCATCGGGAGACTAGCGGGGGCCGACTCCTACGAGCAGTACTTC. The encoded protein is CAIGRLAGADSYEQYF.

The CDR3 sequence: CASSTEYNEQFF. Written as DNA, the CDR3 is TGCGCCAGCAGCACAGAATACAATGAGCAGTTCTTC. This rearrangement joins TRBV5-1 to TRBJ2-1; no firm D call. V gave up 4 bases and J gave up 4 bases, with 6 bases separating them. CDR3 length equals 12 residues. Germline V lookup: CDR1 SGHRS, CDR2 YFSETQ.

V usage is TRBV7-2 and J usage is TRBJ2-1; tentative D call: TRBD2 (6 bases). CDR1 is SGHTA and CDR2 is FQGNSA in the germline V gene. Deletions cut 7 bases from V and 0 bases from J, with 13 bases between. CDR3 length: 15 residues. CDR3: CASTNVGGSYNEQFF. The DNA for the CDR3 is TGTGCCAGCACCAACGTGGGGGGCTCCTACAATGAGCAGTTCTTC.

The V gene is TRBV2, the J gene TRBJ1-2; 9 bases are shared with TRBD1. The CDR3 is 13 amino acids. V dropped 5 bases and J dropped 7; count of bases not matched to a gene: 5. Per the germline V gene, CDR1 is SNHLY and CDR2 is FYNNEI. Written as DNA, the CDR3 is TGTGCCAGCAGTCCGGGACAGGGACGTGGCTACACCTTC. Protein: CASSPGQGRGYTF.

The chain links TRBV7-6 to TRBJ1-1; maybe TRBD1 (6 bases). Trimming took 3 bases from V and 5 from J, leaving 19 bases between them. This CDR3 spans 16 amino acids. Per germline, CDR1 SGHVS and CDR2 FNYEAQ. In nucleotides, the CDR3 is TGTGCCAGCAGCTTTTCTCTGGGGGACATAAGAACTGAAGCTTTCTTT. It specifies CASSFSLGDIRTEAFF.

The rearrangement uses TRBV11-2 and TRBJ1-1; unclear D gene. Trimming stripped 3 bases from V and 6 bases from J, with 8 bases between. The CDR3 consists of 12 residues. Germline assignment: CDR1 SGHAT and CDR2 FQNNGV. The CDR3: CASSFLAAEAFF. For the CDR3, the DNA is TGTGCCAGCAGCTTTTTAGCAGCTGAAGCTTTCTTT.

The chain has TRBV10-3 and TRBJ1-1; the match to TRBD1 covers 12 bases. V lost 6 bases, J lost 10 bases, and 18 bases stayed unmatched. The germline V gene encodes CDR1 ENHRY and CDR2 SYGVKD. The CDR3 loop spans 17 amino acids. The DNA of the CDR3 is TGTGCCATCAGCCACCCCTCGGGACAGGGGGCGAGGAGTTCAGCTTTCTTT. It yields the protein CAISHPSGQGARSSAFF.

In this sample, this clone turned up once. The genes are TRBV30 and TRBJ2-1; possible D gene TRBD2, 6 bases. The CDR3 runs to 13 residues. Per the germline V gene, CDR1 is GTSNPN and CDR2 is SVGIG (reference sequence). V was trimmed by 3 bases and J by 2 bases, leaving 8 bases between them. The CDR3: CAWSPGAYNEQFF. CDR3 nucleotides: TGTGCCTGGAGCCCGGGGGCCTACAATGAGCAGTTCTTC.

This sequence joins TRBV5-4 and TRBJ1-4; D is perhaps TRBD1 (6 bases). Germline assignment: CDR1 SGHNT and CDR2 YYREEE (reference sequence). This CDR3 is 14 amino acids long. Trimming shortened V by 0 bases and J by 8 bases, and 11 bases separated the two germline ends. The DNA of the CDR3 is TGTGCCAGCAGCTTGGCTGGGGGCGTGGAAAAACTGTTTTTT. It is translated as CASSLAGGVEKLFF.

J is TRBJ2-5 and V is TRBV10-1; 7 nucleotides agree with TRBD1. The V and J ends lost 5 bases and 9 bases, in that order; junction bases with no gene match: 6. The germline V gene has CDR1 WNHNN and CDR2 SYGVQD (reference sequence). CDR3 length: 12 amino acids. The CDR3 loop is CASSQDRLAQYF. CDR3 sequence (DNA): TGCGCCAGCAGTCAGGACAGGTTGGCCCAGTACTTC.

The chain combines TRBV2 with TRBJ1-2, with 7 bases identical to TRBD1. V lost 8 bases and J lost 2; bases outside the gene matches: 5. The germline V gene encodes CDR1 SNHLY and CDR2 FYNNEI. This CDR3 is 13 amino acids long. In DNA, the CDR3 is TGTGCCAGCCTGGAGGGACAGAACTATGGCTACACCTTC. Protein: CASLEGQNYGYTF.

This chain connects TRBV2 to TRBJ1-5; 7 nucleotides line up with TRBD1. Unmatched junction bases numbered 6, after V lost 3 bases and J lost 4 bases. The CDR3 extends over 15 amino acids. Germline CDR1 SNHLY, CDR2 FYNNEI. Written as DNA, the CDR3 is TGTGCCAGCAGTGAGACCGGGACAGTTAATCAGCCCCAGCATTTT. It translates to CASSETGTVNQPQHF.

V gene TRBV23-1 combines with J gene TRBJ2-2; 7 nucleotides line up with TRBD1. TRBV23-1 is flagged as an ORF with uncertain function. CDR3 size: 17 residues. V lost 3 bases, J lost 7 bases, and 14 bases stayed unmatched. CDR3 nucleotide sequence: TGCGCCAGCAGTCACTCTGACAGGGTGGATCTTATCGGGGAGCTGTTTTTT. Its protein product is CASSHSDRVDLIGELFF.

The chain combines TRBV5-1 with TRBJ2-5; 10 nucleotides agree with TRBD2. The V and J ends lost 4 bases and 3 bases, in that order; junction bases with no gene match: 3. CDR1 is SGHRS, CDR2 YFSETQ, per germline. The CDR3 totals 14 residues. CDR3: CASSPGLAEETQYF. As DNA, the CDR3 is TGCGCCAGCAGCCCAGGACTAGCGGAAGAGACCCAGTACTTC.

The gene calls are TRBV7-9 and TRBJ2-7; D uncertain. The germline CDR1 and CDR2 sequences are SEHNR and FQNEAQ (reference sequence). Trimming took 5 bases from V and 7 from J, leaving 18 bases between them. The CDR3 extends over 14 amino acids. The CDR3 reads CASSLESPVYEQYF. In DNA form, the CDR3 reads TGTGCCAGCAGCCTGGAGTCTCCAGTGTATGAGCAGTACTTC.

The chain combines TRBV29-1 with TRBJ2-3, with TRBD1 matching over 10 bases. The CDR3 covers 15 residues. CDR1 is SQVTM and CDR2 is ANQGSEA in the germline V gene. The J segment lost 2 bases and the V segment lost 6 bases, leaving 8 bases of the junction unmatched. CDR3 DNA sequence: TGCAGCGTACTACCCGGGACAGGGGCCACAGATACGCAGTATTTT. Translation gives CSVLPGTGATDTQYF.

V and J are TRBV4-2 and TRBJ2-3; 7 bases map to TRBD2. J lost 7 bases, V lost 1 base, and 17 bases had no gene match. CDR3 length equals 18 residues. Looked up from germline, CDR1 is LGHNA and CDR2 is YNFKEQ. The CDR3 region has the DNA TGTGCCAGCAGCCAAGTGTCGACCGAGCGGGGATTGCTGAATACGCAGTATTTT. It yields the protein CASSQVSTERGLLNTQYF.

This chain links TRBV9 with TRBJ1-1; no clear D. This CDR3 spans 12 amino acids. The V gene lost 4 bases and the J gene lost 10 bases, with 14 bases spanning the gap. The germline CDR1 and CDR2 sequences are SGDLS and YYNGEE. CDR3 sequence: CASSPSGGGAFF. CDR3 sequence (DNA): TGTGCCAGCAGCCCGTCGGGAGGCGGAGCTTTCTTT. The full variable domain, in which reference TRBV9 and TRBJ1-1 provide the parts outside the CDR3, is DSGVTQTPKHLITATGQRVTLRCSPRSGDLSVYWYQQSLDQGLQFLIQYYNGEERAKGNILERFSAQQFPDLHSELNLSSLELGDSALYFCASSPSGGGAFFGQGTRLTVV.

This clone was seen only a few times. The V gene is TRBV5-1, the J gene TRBJ1-5; a possible D gene is TRBD1 (5 bases). Germline CDR1 is SGHRS and CDR2 is YFSETQ. V shed 1 base and J shed 1 base, with 9 bases lying between them. This CDR3 region has 15 residues. The CDR3 DNA follows: TGCGCCAGCAGCTTGATGGCAGGGAGCAATCAGCCCCAGCATTTT. This codes for CASSLMAGSNQPQHF.

The V gene is TRBV27, the J gene TRBJ2-4; D gene ambiguous. Per the germline V gene, CDR1 is MNHEY and CDR2 is SMNVEV (reference sequence). The V end was cut by 4 bases, the J end by 6 bases, with 16 bases between. The CDR3 spans 15 residues. The CDR3 DNA follows: TGTGCCAGCAGTTCCTATACCGAGGCCGGAAACATTCAGTACTTC. Its protein product is CASSSYTEAGNIQYF.

The chain is built from TRBV6-5 and TRBJ1-6; D is undetermined. Germline V gives CDR1 MNHEY, CDR2 SVGAGI. The CDR3 sequence is 15 residues long. Trimming removed 0 bases at V and 10 bases at J, with 13 bases between. The CDR3 coding sequence is TGTGCCAGCAGTTACTCGAGAGGGATCCGGTCACCCCTCCACTTT. It yields the protein CASSYSRGIRSPLHF.

The rearrangement uses TRBV10-1 and TRBJ1-5, with D uncertain. Trimming stripped 5 bases from V and 6 bases from J, with 11 bases between. Germline CDR1 and CDR2: WNHNN and SYGVQD (reference sequence). The CDR3 totals 13 residues. The CDR3 sequence is CASSPNRGQPQHF. The CDR3 DNA reads TGCGCCAGCAGTCCTAATCGGGGTCAGCCCCAGCATTTT.

This chain connects TRBV7-9 to TRBJ1-1; D is perhaps TRBD1 (5 bases). The CDR3 extends over 16 amino acids. Germline lookup yields CDR1 SEHNR and CDR2 FQNEAQ (reference sequence). Trimming shortened V by 4 bases and J by 3 bases, and 18 bases separated the two germline ends. Here the CDR3 reads CASSSKAGQFDTEAFF. For the CDR3, the DNA is TGTGCCAGCAGCTCCAAAGCGGGGCAGTTTGACACTGAAGCTTTCTTT. Full variable domain (remainder filled in from reference TRBV7-9 and TRBJ1-1): DTGVSQNPRHKITKRGQNVTFRCDPISEHNRLYWYRQTLGQGPEFLTYFQNEAQLEKSRLLSDRFSAERPKGSFSTLEIQRTEQGDSAMYLCASSSKAGQFDTEAFFGQGTRLTVV.

The chain employs TRBV28 and TRBJ2-4, with D tentatively TRBD1 (6 bases). Trimming left V 3 bases short and J 0 bases short, with 9 bases between. The CDR3 consists of 15 residues. From germline, CDR1 is MDHEN and CDR2 SYDVKM. In DNA, the CDR3 is TGTGCCAGCAGTTTGGCAGGGGTAGCCAAAAACATTCAGTACTTC. Its protein product is CASSLAGVAKNIQYF.

This rearrangement joins TRBV28 to TRBJ2-5, with D possibly matching TRBD1 (5 bases). Germline CDR1 and CDR2: MDHEN and SYDVKM. The V and J ends lost 2 bases and 3 bases respectively, with 19 bases between them. This CDR3 spans 17 amino acids. CDR3 residues: CASSLIFRAPVEETQYF. As DNA, the CDR3 is TGTGCCAGCAGTTTAATTTTCAGGGCCCCTGTGGAAGAGACCCAGTACTTC.

This sequence joins TRBV4-1 and TRBJ1-6, with D possibly being TRBD1 (6 bases). Trimming shortened V by 0 bases and J by 7 bases, and 10 bases separated the two germline ends. CDR3 length: 15 residues. The germline V gene encodes CDR1 MGHRA and CDR2 YSYEKL. The CDR3 reads CASSQEAGVNSPLHF. The CDR3 DNA sequence: TGCGCCAGCAGCCAAGAAGCAGGGGTGAATTCACCCCTCCACTTT.

Here the CDR3 reads CASSRGGALSNQPQHF. Written as DNA, the CDR3 is TGTGCCAGCAGCAGAGGGGGCGCGTTAAGCAATCAGCCCCAGCATTTT. The J gene is TRBJ1-5, the V gene TRBV5-6; 7 bases are a match to TRBD1. Germline lookup yields CDR1 SGHDT and CDR2 YYEEEE. With V trimmed by 4 bases and J by 1 base, 8 bases remained unmatched. This CDR3 has 16 residues.